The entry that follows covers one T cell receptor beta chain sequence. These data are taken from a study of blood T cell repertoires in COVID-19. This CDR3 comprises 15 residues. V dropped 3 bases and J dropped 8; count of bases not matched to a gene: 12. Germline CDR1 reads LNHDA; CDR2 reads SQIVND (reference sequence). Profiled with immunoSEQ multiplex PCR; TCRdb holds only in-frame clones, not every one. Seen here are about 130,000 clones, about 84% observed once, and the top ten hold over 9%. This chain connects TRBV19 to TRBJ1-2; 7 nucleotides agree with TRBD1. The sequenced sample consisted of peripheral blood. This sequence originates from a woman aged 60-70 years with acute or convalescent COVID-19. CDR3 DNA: TGTGCCAGTAGTATCTCGGGAGGGGGCGCGAGCGGCTACACCTTC. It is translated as CASSISGGGASGYTF. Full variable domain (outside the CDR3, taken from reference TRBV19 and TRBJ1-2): DGGITQSPKYLFRKEGQNVTLSCEQNLNHDAMYWYRQDPGQGLRLIYYSQIVNDFQKGDIAEGYSVSREKKESFPLTVTSAQKNPTAFYLCASSISGGGASGYTFGSGTRLTVV.